The clone carrying this TCR beta chain was detected many times. Per the germline V gene, CDR1 is SGDLS and CDR2 is YYNGEE. V trimming: 2 bases; J trimming: 9 bases; junction bases outside the gene matches: 7. This CDR3 is 14 amino acids long. This specimen belongs to a study of T cells after yellow fever vaccination. Overall study context: Fractions containing few cells were prepared with SMART-Seq v4 Ultra Low Input. Whole-study findings and limits: Across the CD4 and CD8 compartments, a small share of clonotypes was present in both. Most primary-vaccination clones reappeared after the booster (about 97% CD4, about 88% CD8).

TCR cDNA was made by 5'RACE template switching, adding a universal primer site and UMIs. TCRdb redid the calling of the 5' RACE reads with MiXCR, one entry per CDR3 protein. The sample consists of around 40,000 distinct CDR3 sequences, roughly 7% of them appearing once. This receptor was taken from a man younger than 45 who received the YFV17D yellow fever vaccine. Sample: CD8+ T cells not binding an NS4B(214-222) dextramer, sorted from PBMCs, taken 45 days after the yellow fever booster vaccination. The V and J genes are TRBV9 and TRBJ2-1; 8 bases align to TRBD2. The DNA of the CDR3 is TGTGCCAGCAGCGTGAGCGGGAGTAAGGTTGAGCAGTTCTTC. Protein: CASSVSGSKVEQFF.